Presented here are 30 T cell receptor beta chains from one specimen sequenced in a study of technical replicates of blood from a handful of donors. Measured with immunoSEQ multiplex PCR; TCRdb has only the in-frame clones, and not every one. Of roughly 60,000 clones listed, 80% to 90% are singletons. The specimen was PBMCs. The receptors derive from a human donor in good health. Some clones in this sample may be carry-over from other donors' samples.

The chain uses TRBV10-3 and TRBJ1-2; 8 bases line up with TRBD1. This CDR3 spans 14 amino acids. V shed 7 bases, J shed 2 bases, and the junction held 6 bases outside the gene matches. Germline V gives CDR1 ENHRY, CDR2 SYGVKD. The CDR3 DNA reads TGTGCCATCACTAGGGACAGGCAGAACTATGGCTACACCTTC. Protein product: CAITRDRQNYGYTF.

Note on this clone: Germline is not matched at one junction end, which may reflect a read error. The chain links TRBV7-9 to TRBJ2-5; 13 nucleotides line up with TRBD2. There are 14 residues in the CDR3. Germline V CDR1 and CDR2: SEHNR, FQNEAQ (reference sequence). This chain's CDR3 is CASSSGLAGTTQHF. The CDR3 coding sequence is TGTGCCAGCAGCTCGGGACTAGCGGGGACTACCCAGCACTTC.

The chain uses TRBV2 and TRBJ1-5; perhaps TRBD1 as D (6 bases). Trimming left V 5 bases short and J 2 bases short, with 13 bases between. The CDR3 has 15 amino acids. Germline V gene lookup returns CDR1 SNHLY and CDR2 FYNNEI. CDR3 region: CASSLQGAGNQPQHF. In DNA form, the CDR3 reads TGTGCCAGCAGTCTACAGGGTGCGGGCAATCAGCCCCAGCATTTT.

This clone showed up just once. This chain links TRBV7-8 with TRBJ2-7, with 7 bases lining up with TRBD1. Germline CDR1 is SGHVS and CDR2 is FQNEAQ. The V and J ends lost 5 bases and 5 bases, in that order; junction bases with no gene match: 6. The CDR3 covers 13 residues. CDR3 residues: CASSTRQGDEQYF. CDR3 nucleotides: TGTGCCAGCAGCACTCGACAGGGCGACGAGCAGTACTTC. Variable domain in full (rest from reference TRBV7-8 and TRBJ2-7): GAGVSQSPRYKVAKRGQDVALRCDPISGHVSLFWYQQALGQGPEFLTYFQNEAQLDKSGLPSDRFFAERPEGSVSTLKIQRTQQEDSAVYLCASSTRQGDEQYFGPGTRLTVT.

The chain recombines TRBV13 with TRBJ2-5, with TRBD2 matching over 8 bases. CDR1 and CDR2 from the germline V gene are PRHDT and FYEKMQ (reference sequence). V was pared by 0 bases and J by 3 bases, with 3 bases of the junction left unmatched. CDR3 length: 15 residues. DNA of the CDR3: TGTGCCAGCAGCTTAGGCAGAGCGGGGGAAGAGACCCAGTACTTC. The encoded protein is CASSLGRAGEETQYF.

The V gene is TRBV27, the J gene TRBJ2-7; 9 positions agree with TRBD1. Trimming took 3 bases from V and 5 from J; bases not matched to a gene: 11. The CDR3 is 16 residues long. The germline gives CDR1 MNHEY, CDR2 SMNVEV (reference sequence). This CDR3 is CASSFKGQGGLNEQYF. The CDR3 nucleotides are TGTGCCAGCAGTTTTAAGGGACAGGGAGGCTTGAACGAGCAGTACTTC.

This clone rates as medium-sized. V usage is TRBV7-9 and J usage is TRBJ1-6, with D tentatively TRBD1 (6 bases). The CDR3 runs to 15 residues. The germline CDR1 and CDR2 sequences are SEHNR and FQNEAQ (reference sequence). The ends were cut back, 4 bases at V and 6 bases at J, with 13 bases in the middle. For the CDR3, the DNA is TGTGCCAGCAGCTCCGCAGGGGAATTTAATTCACCCCTCCACTTT. Protein product: CASSSAGEFNSPLHF.

V usage is TRBV7-2 and J usage is TRBJ2-1, with D possibly matching TRBD2 (6 bases). Germline loops: CDR1 SGHTA, CDR2 FQGNSA. The CDR3 is made up of 12 amino acids. Trimming stripped 8 bases from V and 2 bases from J, with 7 bases between. CDR3 sequence: CASGGTYNEQFF. The CDR3, as DNA: TGTGCCAGCGGGGGGACCTACAATGAGCAGTTCTTC.

The V gene is TRBV30, the J gene TRBJ1-2; 9 nucleotides align to TRBD1. Germline CDR1 reads GTSNPN; CDR2 reads SVGIG (reference sequence). After removal of 0 bases from V and 7 bases from J, the junction contained 3 bases not matched to a gene. This CDR3 is 13 amino acids long. CDR3 sequence (DNA): TGTGCCTGGAGTGTAAGACAGGGGGTTGGCTACACCTTC. Translation: CAWSVRQGVGYTF. The full variable domain, in which reference TRBV30 and TRBJ1-2 provide the parts outside the CDR3, is SQTIHQWPATLVQPVGSPLSLECTVEGTSNPNLYWYRQAAGRGLQLLFYSVGIGQISSEVPQNLSASRPQDRQFILSSKKLLLSDSGFYLCAWSVRQGVGYTFGSGTRLTVV.

V gene TRBV29-1 combines with J gene TRBJ1-4; D unclear. The ends were cut back, 3 bases at V and 6 bases at J, with 8 bases in the middle. The CDR3 has 12 residues. Germline V gives CDR1 SQVTM, CDR2 ANQGSEA. The DNA for the CDR3 is TGCAGCGTTGAGTTCTCCGATGAAAAACTGTTTTTT. Amino acids: CSVEFSDEKLFF. Looking up the rest from reference TRBV29-1 and TRBJ1-4 gives the full variable domain: SAVISQKPSRDICQRGTSLTIQCQVDSQVTMMFWYRQQPGQSLTLIATANQGSEATYESGFVIDKFPISRPNLTFSTLTVSNMSPEDSSIYLCSVEFSDEKLFFGSGTQLSVL.

The gene calls are TRBV19 and TRBJ1-4, with TRBD1 matching over 8 bases. There are 14 residues in the CDR3. V lost 3 bases and J lost 8; bases outside the gene matches: 5. Germline lookup yields CDR1 LNHDA and CDR2 SQIVND (reference sequence). For the CDR3, the DNA is TGTGCCAGTAGTATCGGGACAGGCCCCGAAAAACTGTTTTTT. Residues: CASSIGTGPEKLFF.

V and J are TRBV30 and TRBJ2-2; 8 nucleotides align to TRBD1. The V gene end was trimmed by 3 bases and the J gene end by 4 bases; junction bases not matched to a gene: 7. Germline V gene sequence: CDR1 GTSNPN, CDR2 SVGIG (reference sequence). This CDR3 region has 15 residues. The CDR3 coding sequence is TGTGCCTGGAGGTACCGGGACAGGAGCACCGGGGAGCTGTTTTTT. This encodes CAWRYRDRSTGELFF.

This clone was detected only once. The CDR3 DNA follows: TGTGCCAGCAGCTTGGCCGGACTTAATGAAAAACTGTTTTTT. Protein product: CASSLAGLNEKLFF. The J gene is TRBJ1-4, the V gene TRBV7-9; no definite D call. V lost 3 bases and J 4 bases, leaving 9 bases between the germline ends. Germline CDR1 reads SEHNR; CDR2 reads FQNEAQ (reference sequence). The CDR3 length is 14 residues.

V usage is TRBV9 and J usage is TRBJ2-7; 9 nucleotides align to TRBD2. Germline loops: CDR1 SGDLS, CDR2 YYNGEE. The CDR3 runs to 15 residues. The J segment lost 7 bases and the V segment lost 3 bases, leaving 11 bases of the junction unmatched. The CDR3: CASSGGAGGLREQYF. The CDR3 DNA reads as TGTGCCAGCAGCGGGGGAGCGGGGGGCTTGAGGGAGCAGTACTTC.

The chain employs TRBV13 and TRBJ2-7, with D uncertain. The germline V gene encodes CDR1 PRHDT and CDR2 FYEKMQ (reference sequence). This CDR3 region has 14 residues. The V end lost 0 bases, the J end lost 4 bases, and 10 bases lay between the germline ends. The CDR3 DNA follows: TGTGCCAGCAGCTTAGGTGGTAGCAGTTACGAGCAGTACTTC. Protein product: CASSLGGSSYEQYF.

The rearrangement joins TRBV7-2 to TRBJ2-5; D unclear. V was cut by 1 base and J by 7 bases, with 7 bases left in between. Germline lookup yields CDR1 SGHTA and CDR2 FQGNSA. This CDR3 is built from 12 residues. CDR3 nucleotide sequence: TGTGCCAGCAGCTTAGATTCCCGGACCCAGTACTTC. Encoded protein: CASSLDSRTQYF.

Relative to its sample, this clone is medium-sized. The chain has TRBV6-5 and TRBJ2-2; D not certain. V lost 5 bases and J 7 bases, leaving 8 bases between the germline ends. The CDR3 loop spans 12 amino acids. The germline V gene encodes CDR1 MNHEY and CDR2 SVGAGI. CDR3 DNA: TGTGCCAGCAGTCCCGGTGTCGGGGAGCTGTTTTTT. Translation: CASSPGVGELFF.

For the CDR3, the DNA is TGCGCCAGCAGCCAAGAAGCTAGCGGGCGATACACAGATACGCAGTATTTT. This gives the protein CASSQEASGRYTDTQYF. The chain is built from TRBV4-1 and TRBJ2-3; TRBD2 matches 8 bases. This CDR3 comprises 17 residues. V trimming: 0 bases; J trimming: 2 bases; junction bases outside the gene matches: 7. Germline V CDR1 and CDR2: MGHRA, YSYEKL.

Worth noting for this clone: The junction shows a germline mismatch at one end, possibly a read error. The chain carries TRBV14 and TRBJ1-2; 10 bases align to TRBD1. The CDR3 is 14 residues long. The germline V gene encodes CDR1 SGHDN and CDR2 FVKESK. CDR3 loop: CASSPGQGNYGYTF. Written as DNA, the CDR3 is TGTGCCAGCAGCCCGGGACAGGGGAACTATGGCTACACTTTC.

The rearrangement joins TRBV6-5 to TRBJ1-4; D uncertain. Germline assignment: CDR1 MNHEY and CDR2 SVGAGI. The V gene lost 0 bases and the J gene lost 9 bases, with 14 bases spanning the gap. This CDR3 is built from 15 residues. For the CDR3, the DNA is TGTGCCAGCAGTTACTCGGCACGAAGTCCCAAAAAACTGTTTTTT. Its protein product is CASSYSARSPKKLFF.

The chain recombines TRBV18 with TRBJ1-2; TRBD1 aligns across 10 bases. V shed 8 bases, J shed 7 bases, and the junction held 10 bases outside the gene matches. This CDR3 region has 14 residues. Germline CDR1 and CDR2: KGHSH and LQKENI. CDR3 amino acids: CASSTRQGAGGYTF. Here the CDR3 DNA reads TGTGCCAGCAGCACCCGACAGGGGGCCGGTGGCTACACCTTC.

This chain links TRBV5-1 with TRBJ2-3, with D maybe TRBD2 (5 bases). The CDR3 consists of 16 residues. Looked up from germline, CDR1 is SGHRS and CDR2 is YFSETQ. The V and J ends lost 4 bases and 3 bases respectively, with 18 bases between them. DNA of the CDR3: TGCGCCAGCAGCCAAATTGTCGGGGTAGGGACAGATACGCAGTATTTT. Its protein product is CASSQIVGVGTDTQYF.

This clone turned up a few times. This chain uses TRBV19 with TRBJ1-1; maybe TRBD1 (6 bases). Germline lookup yields CDR1 LNHDA and CDR2 SQIVND (reference sequence). The CDR3 spans 15 residues. Trimming stripped 10 bases from V and 0 bases from J, with 18 bases between. The CDR3 DNA follows: TGTGCCACTCAGGGGCAGGAGCTTATGAACACTGAAGCTTTCTTT. Protein sequence: CATQGQELMNTEAFF.

The chain links TRBV13 to TRBJ2-1; 8 positions agree with TRBD2. This CDR3 contains 12 residues. Germline loops: CDR1 PRHDT, CDR2 FYEKMQ (reference sequence). The ends lost 4 bases at V and 10 bases at J; junction bases unmatched: 3. In DNA form, the CDR3 reads TGTGCCAGCAGCTCCCGGGGGGGGGAGCAGTTCTTC. Protein sequence: CASSSRGGEQFF. Based on the CDR3 plus reference TRBV13 and TRBJ2-1, the full variable domain is AAGVIQSPRHLIKEKRETATLKCYPIPRHDTVYWYQQGPGQDPQFLISFYEKMQSDKGSIPDRFSAQQFSDYHSELNMSSLELGDSALYFCASSSRGGEQFFGPGTRLTVL.

This clone was seen ten or more times. The genes are TRBV6-1 and TRBJ2-1; 9 positions agree with TRBD2. Germline V gene data show CDR1 as MNHNS and CDR2 as SASEGT. With 6 bases clipped from V and 4 bases from J, the junction kept 4 bases outside the gene matches. The CDR3 contains 14 residues. The DNA of the CDR3 is TGTGCCAGCAGCCGGACTAGCGATTACAATGAGCAGTTCTTC. It encodes CASSRTSDYNEQFF.

The genes are TRBV7-7 and TRBJ1-5, with D perhaps matching TRBD1 (5 bases). From germline, CDR1 is SSHAT and CDR2 FNYEAQ (reference sequence). Trimming took off 5 bases at V and 5 bases at J, with 10 bases between the two ends. The CDR3 is made up of 13 amino acids. CDR3 loop: CASSLGLDQPQHF. CDR3 in DNA: TGTGCCAGCAGCCTGGGACTTGATCAGCCCCAGCATTTT.

The chain employs TRBV18 and TRBJ1-2; D may be TRBD1 (6 bases). The length of the CDR3 is 14 residues. The V gene lost 3 bases and the J gene lost 8 bases, with 16 bases spanning the gap. The germline gives CDR1 KGHSH, CDR2 LQKENI. The CDR3 bases are TGTGCCAGCTCACCTCCGTCAGGGGCTGGAGGCTACACCTTC. Translated: CASSPPSGAGGYTF.

This chain joins TRBV10-3 and TRBJ2-5; D is ambiguous. The CDR3 is 15 residues long. The V end lost 2 bases, the J end lost 2 bases, and 12 bases lay between the germline ends. Germline lookup yields CDR1 ENHRY and CDR2 SYGVKD. The CDR3 loop reads CAISEVVSPQETQYF. In nucleotides, the CDR3 is TGTGCCATCAGTGAGGTTGTTAGCCCACAAGAGACCCAGTACTTC.

CDR3 sequence: CASSPGTGADTQYF. Written as DNA, the CDR3 is TGTGCCAGCTCACCGGGGACAGGGGCAGATACGCAGTATTTT. This rearrangement joins TRBV18 to TRBJ2-3; TRBD1 matches 10 bases. CDR1 KGHSH and CDR2 LQKENI come from the germline V gene. This CDR3 is 14 amino acids long. Germline trimming cut 3 bases from V and 4 bases from J; bases unmatched to any gene: 1.

This clone was observed a few times. V gene TRBV19 combines with J gene TRBJ2-7, with TRBD2 matching over 10 bases. The CDR3 covers 15 residues. Germline loops: CDR1 LNHDA, CDR2 SQIVND (reference sequence). The ends lost 5 bases at V and 9 bases at J; junction bases unmatched: 13. CDR3 sequence reads: CASSDQAGGDLRQYF. The CDR3 coding sequence is TGTGCCAGTAGTGACCAAGCGGGGGGGGATCTTCGGCAGTACTTC.